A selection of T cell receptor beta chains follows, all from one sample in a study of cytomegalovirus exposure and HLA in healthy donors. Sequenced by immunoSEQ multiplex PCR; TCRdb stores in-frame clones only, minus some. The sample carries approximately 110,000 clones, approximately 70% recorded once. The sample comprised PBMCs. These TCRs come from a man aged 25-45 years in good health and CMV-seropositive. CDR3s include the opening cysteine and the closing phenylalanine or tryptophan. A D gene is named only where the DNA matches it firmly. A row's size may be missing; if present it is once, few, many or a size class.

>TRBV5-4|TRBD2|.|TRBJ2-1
TGTGCCAGCAGCTTGGGACTAGCGGACAATGAGCAGTTCTTC
CASSLGLADNEQFF
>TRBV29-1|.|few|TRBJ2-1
TGCAGCGGCATGAGGGATGAGGCCCAGCAGTTCTTC
CSGMRDEAQQFF
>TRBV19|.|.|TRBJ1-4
TGTGCCAGTAGTATTCCGTACAGGGTCCACCATTGGTCAGTGGGAGTAAATGAAAAACTGTTTTTT
CASSIPYRVHHWSVGVNEKLFF
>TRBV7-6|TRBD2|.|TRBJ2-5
TGTGCCAGCAGCTTAGCGTGGGCGGGGGTGCTCGGGGAGACCCAGTACTTC
CASSLAWAGVLGETQYF
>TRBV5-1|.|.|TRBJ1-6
TGCGCCAGCAGCTTGGATCCGGGGGGGATGAATTCACCCCTCCACTTT
CASSLDPGGMNSPLHF
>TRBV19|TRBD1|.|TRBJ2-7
TGTGCCAGTAGTAGGGGGACAGGGCCTAACGAGCAGTACTTC
CASSRGTGPNEQYF
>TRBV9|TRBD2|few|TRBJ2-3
TGTGCCAGCAGCATCCTAGCGGGCTCGGGAGATACGCAGTATTTT
CASSILAGSGDTQYF
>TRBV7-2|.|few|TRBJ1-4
TGTGCCAGCAGCCCGTACAGGGCCCATGCAACTAATGAAAAACTGTTTTTT
CASSPYRAHATNEKLFF
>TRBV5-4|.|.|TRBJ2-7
TGTGCCAGCAGATTACAGAGCTCCTACGAGCAGTACTTC
CASRLQSSYEQYF
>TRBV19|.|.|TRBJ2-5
TGTGCCAGTAGTATGACGGGACACCACCAAGAGACCCAGTACTTC
CASSMTGHHQETQYF